The clone carrying this TCR beta chain was picked up one time. The target antigen is unknown. The sample is drawn from a study of T cells in narcolepsy. The repertoire was sequenced with immunoSEQ multiplex PCR; TCRdb's copy has only in-frame clones and lacks some. In the table there are tens of thousands of clones, around 85% of which are singletons. Study findings and constraints: HCRT-specific and TRIB2-specific autoreactive clonotypes appeared among same-patient CSF and blood CD4+ clonotypes.

V shed 2 bases and J shed 2 bases, with 7 bases lying between them. From germline, CDR1 is SGHTS and CDR2 YDEGEE. CDR3 length equals 14 residues. What was sequenced was CD45RA- memory CD4+ T cells from PBMCs. This sequence joins TRBV5-8 and TRBJ2-2, with no clear D. This clonotype was obtained from a human donor with narcolepsy. For the CDR3, the DNA is TGTGCCAGCAGCTTTTCCAGCAACACCGGGGAGCTGTTTTTT. It specifies CASSFSSNTGELFF.